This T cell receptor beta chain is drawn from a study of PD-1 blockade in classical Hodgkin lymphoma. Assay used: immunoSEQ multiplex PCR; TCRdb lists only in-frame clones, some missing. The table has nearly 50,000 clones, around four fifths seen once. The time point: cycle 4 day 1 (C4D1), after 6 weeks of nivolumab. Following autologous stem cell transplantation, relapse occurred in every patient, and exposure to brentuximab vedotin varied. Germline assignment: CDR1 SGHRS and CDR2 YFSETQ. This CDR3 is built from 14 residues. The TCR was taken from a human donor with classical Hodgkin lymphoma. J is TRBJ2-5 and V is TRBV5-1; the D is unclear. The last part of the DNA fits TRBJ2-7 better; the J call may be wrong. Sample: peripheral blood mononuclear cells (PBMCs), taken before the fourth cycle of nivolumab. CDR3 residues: CASSLDSFSYEQYF. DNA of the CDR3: TGCGCCAGCAGCTTGGACTCTTTCTCCTACGAGCAGTACTTC.